These 2 T cell receptor beta chains originate from one sample sequenced in a study of CD8+CD57+ T cells in acquired aplastic anemia (dated by TCRdb to the late 2010s). Instrument on record: Illumina HiSeq 2000. Profiling of TCR beta VDJ combinations and CDR3 sequences used genomic DNA as the template. The raw public data were reprocessed by TCRdb itself: fastp quality trimming at Q25, MiXCR clonotype calling, in-frame beta chains only. A single entry per CDR3 protein holds the most common genes and DNA from its merged rows. The sample table lists 400,000 to 450,000 distinct CDR3 sequences, 55% to 75% of them with a count of one. In total, the top ten clones hold 4% of the sample. The sample taken for sequencing was sorted CD4+, CD8+, or CD8+CD57+ T cells (not recorded which) from PBMCs. These receptors were collected from a human donor in good health, serving as a control.

Points on this clonotype: No conserved phenylalanine or tryptophan is present at the end of the CDR3, so a read error is the likely explanation. The limits of the CDR3 on the DNA are not certain, so only TCRdb's listed CDR3 is given. The gene calls are TRBV24-1 and TRBJ1-2; TRBD1 reflects the table's D call only, with no check against the DNA. The CDR3 totals 15 residues, both ends included. CDR1 and CDR2 (germline): KGHDR, SFDVKD. The CDR3 is CASSDRGDRNHHYSY.

The chain combines TRBV11-2 with TRBJ1-3; 7 bases agree with TRBD1. Germline-derived CDR1 and CDR2 are SGHAT and FQNNGV. The CDR3 totals 15 residues. V lost 5 bases and J lost 2; bases outside the gene matches: 6. The CDR3 sequence is CASSLGQLAGNTIYF. The CDR3 region has the DNA TGTGCCAGCAGCCTGGGACAGCTTGCTGGAAACACCATATATTTT.